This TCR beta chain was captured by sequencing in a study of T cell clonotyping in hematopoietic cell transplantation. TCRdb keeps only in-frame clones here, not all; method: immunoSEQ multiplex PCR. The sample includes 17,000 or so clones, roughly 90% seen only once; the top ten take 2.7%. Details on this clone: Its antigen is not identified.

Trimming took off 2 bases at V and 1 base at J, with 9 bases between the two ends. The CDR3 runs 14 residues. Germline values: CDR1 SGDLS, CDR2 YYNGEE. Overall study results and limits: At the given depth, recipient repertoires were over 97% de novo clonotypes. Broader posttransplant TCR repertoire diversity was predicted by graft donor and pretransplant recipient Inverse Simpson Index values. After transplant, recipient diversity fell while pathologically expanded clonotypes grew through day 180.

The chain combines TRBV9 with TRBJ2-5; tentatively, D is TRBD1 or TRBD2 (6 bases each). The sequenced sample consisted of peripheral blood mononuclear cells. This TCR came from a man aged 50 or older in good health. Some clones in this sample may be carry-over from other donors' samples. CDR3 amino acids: CASSVGGLQETQYF. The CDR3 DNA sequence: TGTGCCAGCAGCGTCGGGGGCCTCCAAGAGACCCAGTACTTC.